This T cell receptor (beta chain) is from a study of blood T cell repertoires in COVID-19. The overall study: The cDNA or gDNA used as material had been derived from T cells, B-cell-depleted T cells, or PBMCs.

Germline V gene data show CDR1 as ENHRY and CDR2 as SYGVKD. CDR3 length: 15 amino acids. The V end lost 2 bases, the J end lost 3 bases, and 11 bases lay between the germline ends. Methods used by the authors: Using reference gene primer amplification, nucleated cell counts were estimated. Method: immunoSEQ multiplex PCR; TCRdb's copy keeps in-frame clones and lacks some. The V and J calls and clone size come from that table; D and trimming were worked out from the DNA. The table lists about 80,000 clones, almost 90% of them singletons, with about 4.8% in the top ten. Sequenced input: peripheral blood. This TCR was sampled from a woman of 80 years or more with acute or convalescent COVID-19. V and J are TRBV10-3 and TRBJ1-5; D is ambiguous. The CDR3 sequence is CAISEERGPNQPQHF. For the CDR3, the DNA is TGTGCCATCAGTGAGGAAAGAGGGCCCAATCAGCCCCAGCATTTT.